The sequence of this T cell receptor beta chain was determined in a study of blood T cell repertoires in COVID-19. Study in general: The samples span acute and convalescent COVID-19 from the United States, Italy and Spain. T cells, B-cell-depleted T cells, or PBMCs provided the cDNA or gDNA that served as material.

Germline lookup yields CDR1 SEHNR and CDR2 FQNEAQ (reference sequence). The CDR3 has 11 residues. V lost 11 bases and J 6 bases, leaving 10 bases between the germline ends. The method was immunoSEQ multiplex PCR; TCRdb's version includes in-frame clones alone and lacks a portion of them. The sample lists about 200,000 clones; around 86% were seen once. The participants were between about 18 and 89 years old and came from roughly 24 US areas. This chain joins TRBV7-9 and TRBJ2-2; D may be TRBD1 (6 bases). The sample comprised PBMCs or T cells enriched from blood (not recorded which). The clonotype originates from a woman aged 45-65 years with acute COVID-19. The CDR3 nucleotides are TGTGCCGCAGGGGCTTCCGGGGAGCTGTTTTTT. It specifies CAAGASGELFF.